A selection of T cell receptor beta chains follows, all from one sample in a study of regulatory T cells in long-lasting Graves disease. TCRdb re-analysed the multiplex PCR reads in MiXCR, keeping a single row per CDR3 protein. Of 500,000 or so distinct CDR3 sequences listed, roughly 16% are singletons. The same sample was also used in a study of T cells in Graves' hyperthyroidism and ophthalmopathy.

The sequences come from peripheral blood mononuclear cells (PBMCs), collected at new diagnosis, from a patient treated with antithyroid drugs. Source of these receptors: a woman aged 40-60 years with Graves disease. Both conserved end residues are trimmed from each CDR3.

j_call cdr3_length v_call cdr3_aa
TRBJ2-1 11 TRBV28 ASEEGGVVTQF
TRBJ2-3 13 TRBV7-9 ASRPRRAGADTQY
TRBJ2-7 11 TRBV12-3/TRBV12-4 AVQDRNSYEQY
TRBJ1-1 13 TRBV4-1 ASSHLWGIDTEAF
TRBJ1-5 13 TRBV4-1 ASSQTQGYNQPQH
TRBJ2-7 11 TRBV7-8 ASSNRFSYEQY
TRBJ1-1 12 TRBV11-3 ASSRGDINTEAF
TRBJ1-6 13 TRBV27 ASSPQGRINSPLH
TRBJ2-1 13 TRBV19 ASSISGGGWDEQF
TRBJ1-4 14 TRBV27 ASILPGAGANEKLF
TRBJ2-3 12 TRBV28 ASSPLTSGDTQY
TRBJ1-4 10 TRBV2 ASIQANEKLF
TRBJ2-5 14 TRBV5-1 ASSSRSGTPQETQY
TRBJ2-4 11 TRBV29-1 SARDSYGDIQY
TRBJ2-2 12 TRBV7-9 ASSLPAGTGELF
TRBJ2-5 10 TRBV11-2 ASGSSLETQY
TRBJ1-2 13 TRBV2 ASSADRGQNYGYT
TRBJ2-5 12 TRBV11-2 ASSLSFFQETQY
TRBJ1-6 11 TRBV28 GSGESYNSPLH
TRBJ1-6 13 TRBV3-1 ASSQGGPAGSPLH
TRBJ2-7 11 TRBV18 ASSPQTGREQY
TRBJ2-7 12 TRBV6-2/TRBV6-3 ASSYGTAPNKQY
TRBJ1-6 11 TRBV11-2 ASSLTENSPLH
TRBJ2-2 13 TRBV19 ASSRTFTQHGELF
TRBJ1-5 15 TRBV4-1 ASSQGMRTGSNQPQH
TRBJ1-3 12 TRBV12-3/TRBV12-4 ASKTGVGGNTIY
TRBJ1-1 12 TRBV12-3/TRBV12-4 ASSATGDGTEAF
TRBJ2-3 12 TRBV20-1 SARRGASTDTQY
TRBJ1-1 13 TRBV12-3/TRBV12-4 ASSLGGARYPEAF
TRBJ1-1 9 TRBV2 ASSQQGEAF
TRBJ1-2 14 TRBV9 ASSASWGQGDSGYT
TRBJ1-2 11 TRBV12-3/TRBV12-4 ASSATRNYGYT
TRBJ2-4 12 TRBV9 ASSSRSGENIQY
TRBJ1-4 11 TRBV29-1 SVAGATNEKLF
TRBJ2-7 10 TRBV5-1 ASSPQGWEQY
TRBJ2-7 11 TRBV3-1 ASSQAGLYEQY
TRBJ2-7 12 TRBV3-1 ASSQGLDNYEQY
TRBJ1-5 13 TRBV12-3/TRBV12-4 ASTGGWGGNQPQH
TRBJ2-7 13 TRBV3-1 ASSHPDSASYEQY
TRBJ2-5 15 TRBV12-3/TRBV12-4 ASSNGLAGGSQETQY
TRBJ2-6 14 TRBV5-1 ASSLAAGPGANVLT
TRBJ2-7 11 TRBV12-3/TRBV12-4 ASSLFGGVEQY
TRBJ1-3 15 TRBV28 ASSLFTGVVAGNTIY
TRBJ2-5 12 TRBV5-1 ASRPQGAYETQY
TRBJ2-7 14 TRBV28 ASSLFTSGPSREQY